Below are 18 T cell receptor beta chains sequenced from a single sample in a study of cytomegalovirus exposure and HLA in healthy donors. Sequenced by immunoSEQ multiplex PCR; TCRdb stores in-frame clones only, minus some. The sample has roughly 75,000 clones; around 81% are singletons. What was sequenced was PBMCs. These receptors were obtained from a man younger than 45 in good health and CMV-seronegative.

The genes are TRBV5-1 and TRBJ2-1; 7 nucleotides match TRBD2. V shed 2 bases and J 3 bases; nucleotides not matched to a gene: 5. The CDR3 is 15 residues long. Germline V lookup: CDR1 SGHRS, CDR2 YFSETQ. The CDR3 sequence: CASSLSGEYYNEQFF. The DNA of the CDR3 is TGCGCCAGCAGCTTAAGCGGGGAATACTACAATGAGCAGTTCTTC.

The genes are TRBV5-6 and TRBJ2-3; 12 bases align to TRBD2. V trimming: 0 bases; J trimming: 6 bases; junction bases outside the gene matches: 5. The CDR3 is made up of 16 amino acids. Germline assignment: CDR1 SGHDT and CDR2 YYEEEE. The CDR3 DNA is TGTGCCAGCAGCTTGGGACCGACTAGCGGGGGCGATACGCAGTATTTT. This encodes CASSLGPTSGGDTQYF.

This chain joins TRBV6-6 and TRBJ1-5; D is perhaps TRBD1 (5 bases). Per germline, CDR1 MNHNY and CDR2 SVGAGI (reference sequence). The CDR3 has 13 amino acids. Trimming removed 0 bases at V and 8 bases at J, with 8 bases between. The CDR3 spells CASSYSAGEPQHF. The CDR3 nucleotides read TGTGCCAGCAGTTACTCGGCGGGGGAGCCCCAGCATTTT.

This clone has more than one count but fewer than ten. In nucleotides, the CDR3 is TGTGCCAGCAGCCCATTAGCCCGGACAGGGTGGACCGGGGAGCTGTTTTTT. Residues: CASSPLARTGWTGELFF. The chain combines TRBV11-2 with TRBJ2-2, with 8 bases aligning to TRBD1. The V segment lost 5 bases and the J segment 5 bases; nucleotides outside the gene matches: 13. Germline values: CDR1 SGHAT, CDR2 FQNNGV. The CDR3 length is 17 residues.

The CDR3 DNA sequence: TGTGCCAGCAGCGTAGCGGCAGCGGGAGGGCCTGGGGAGACCCAGTACTTC. Translating it yields CASSVAAAGGPGETQYF. The genes are TRBV9 and TRBJ2-5, with 10 bases fitting TRBD2. Losses at the gene ends were 0 bases for V and 5 bases for J; bases not matched to a gene: 10. From germline, CDR1 is SGDLS and CDR2 YYNGEE. This CDR3 is 17 amino acids long.

The V call is TRBV6-1, the J call TRBJ1-2; maybe TRBD1 (6 bases). This CDR3 region has 15 residues. Looked up from germline, CDR1 is MNHNS and CDR2 is SASEGT. Trimming took 0 bases from V and 4 from J, leaving 12 bases between them. Written as DNA, the CDR3 is TGTGCCAGCAGTGAAGCGCCAGGGGCTTCCTATGGCTACACCTTC. Translation: CASSEAPGASYGYTF.

V gene TRBV5-5 combines with J gene TRBJ2-7; 7 nucleotides line up with TRBD1. After removal of 4 bases from V and 2 bases from J, the junction contained 3 bases not matched to a gene. The CDR3 is 13 amino acids. From germline, CDR1 is SGHKS and CDR2 YYEKEE (reference sequence). For the CDR3, the DNA is TGTGCCAGCAGCCGCGACAGGGCCTACGAGCAGTACTTC. Residues: CASSRDRAYEQYF. Based on the CDR3 plus reference TRBV5-5 and TRBJ2-7, the full variable domain is DAGVTQSPTHLIKTRGQQVTLRCSPISGHKSVSWYQQVLGQGPQFIFQYYEKEERGRGNFPDRFSARQFPNYSSELNVNALLLGDSALYLCASSRDRAYEQYFGPGTRLTVT.

The chain carries TRBV27 and TRBJ1-2; perhaps TRBD1 as D (5 bases). The CDR3 extends over 14 amino acids. The germline V and J ends were trimmed by 6 bases and 6 bases, with 17 bases remaining between them. Per the germline V gene, CDR1 is MNHEY and CDR2 is SMNVEV (reference sequence). Here the CDR3 reads CASSSYAGIHGYTF. CDR3 DNA sequence: TGTGCCAGCAGCAGCTACGCAGGGATACATGGCTACACCTTC.

The CDR3 protein is CASKVRTSGSYEQYF. The DNA of the CDR3 is TGCGCCAGCAAAGTTAGGACTAGCGGATCCTACGAGCAGTACTTC. The V gene is TRBV5-1, the J gene TRBJ2-7; 10 bases map to TRBD2. Germline lookup yields CDR1 SGHRS and CDR2 YFSETQ. CDR3 length equals 15 residues. Trimming cost V 6 bases and J 1 base; bases outside gene matches: 7.

The chain links TRBV9 to TRBJ2-1; 12 positions agree with TRBD2. CDR1 and CDR2 from the germline V gene are SGDLS and YYNGEE. This CDR3 region has 16 residues. Germline trimming cut 0 bases from V and 8 bases from J; bases unmatched to any gene: 6. The CDR3 DNA sequence: TGTGCCAGCAGCGTAGCTAGCGGGAGGGCCGTGGATGAGCAGTTCTTC. Amino acid sequence: CASSVASGRAVDEQFF.

The table lists this clone with a count of one. The chain combines TRBV2 with TRBJ2-3, with no clear D. The CDR3 extends over 14 amino acids. V was cut by 3 bases and J by 2 bases, with 9 bases left in between. The germline V gene has CDR1 SNHLY and CDR2 FYNNEI. The CDR3 loop is CASSDYFITDTQYF. CDR3 in DNA: TGTGCCAGCAGTGATTACTTCATCACAGATACGCAGTATTTT. Combining the CDR3 with reference TRBV2 and TRBJ2-3 gives the whole variable domain EPEVTQTPSHQVTQMGQEVILRCVPISNHLYFYWYRQILGQKVEFLVSFYNNEISEKSEIFDDQFSVERPDGSNFTLKIRSTKLEDSAMYFCASSDYFITDTQYFGPGTRLTVL.

This rearrangement joins TRBV27 to TRBJ1-3, with D unresolved. This CDR3 spans 15 amino acids. The V end was cut by 6 bases, the J end by 0 bases, with 12 bases between. Germline CDR1 reads MNHEY; CDR2 reads SMNVEV (reference sequence). The CDR3 loop is CASSPDFSSGNTIYF. CDR3 coding DNA: TGTGCCAGCAGCCCGGACTTCTCCTCTGGAAACACCATATATTTT.

The chain employs TRBV28 and TRBJ1-5; D is possibly TRBD1 (5 bases). Germline V lookup: CDR1 MDHEN, CDR2 SYDVKM. With 6 bases removed from V and 0 bases from J, the gap between germline ends came to 9 bases. The CDR3 covers 14 residues. The CDR3 nucleotides read TGTGCCAGCAGGGGGCTTTCTAGCAATCAGCCCCAGCATTTT. Translation: CASRGLSSNQPQHF. The full variable domain, in which reference TRBV28 and TRBJ1-5 provide the parts outside the CDR3, is DVKVTQSSRYLVKRTGEKVFLECVQDMDHENMFWYRQDPGLGLRLIYFSYDVKMKEKGDIPEGYSVSREKKERFSLILESASTNQTSMYLCASRGLSSNQPQHFGDGTRLSIL.

In this sample, this clone turned up a few times. The V gene is TRBV7-2, the J gene TRBJ2-7; 9 bases map to TRBD1. The V gene end was trimmed by 0 bases and the J gene end by 3 bases; junction bases not matched to a gene: 12. CDR1 is SGHTA and CDR2 is FQGNSA in the germline V gene. The CDR3 contains 18 residues. The CDR3 nucleotides are TGTGCCAGCAGCTTAGCCCTACCCGGGACAGGGTTCCTCTACGAGCAGTACGTC. This encodes CASSLALPGTGFLYEQYV.

V gene TRBV7-2 combines with J gene TRBJ2-5; D is perhaps TRBD1 (5 bases). V was shortened by 7 bases and J by 0 bases, with 9 bases between the two germline ends. Germline assignment: CDR1 SGHTA and CDR2 FQGNSA. The CDR3 has 13 amino acids. CDR3 in DNA: TGTGCCAGCACCAGGACAAACCAAGAGACCCAGTACTTC. Its translation: CASTRTNQETQYF.

V usage is TRBV27 and J usage is TRBJ2-3, with TRBD2 identical over 10 bases. The junction had 6 bases not matched to a gene; V was cut back by 7 bases and J by 5 bases. The V gene's germline CDR1 is MNHEY and CDR2 SMNVEV (reference sequence). The CDR3 spans 14 residues. CDR3 coding DNA: TGTGCCAGCATGAGCGGGGGGGCCGGAGATACGCAGTATTTT. Residues: CASMSGGAGDTQYF.

This clone was seen only a few times. The CDR3, as DNA: TGCGCCAGCAGCCATGTTAGCGTGCGCGGCTCCTACGAGCAGTACTTC. It codes for CASSHVSVRGSYEQYF. The genes are TRBV4-3 and TRBJ2-7; D is perhaps TRBD2 (5 bases). The CDR3 length is 16 residues. The germline V gene encodes CDR1 LGHNA and CDR2 YSLEER. V lost 3 bases to trimming and J lost 0 bases, with 15 bases between them.

The chain recombines TRBV6-1 with TRBJ2-7; 9 bases are a match to TRBD1. Germline values: CDR1 MNHNS, CDR2 SASEGT. The ends lost 10 bases at V and 6 bases at J; junction bases unmatched: 10. The CDR3 runs to 13 residues. This CDR3 reads CATNRDRVFEQYF. CDR3 sequence (DNA): TGTGCCACTAACAGGGACAGGGTCTTCGAGCAGTACTTC.